This is a list of T cell receptor beta chains from one sample in a study of shared clonotypes between healthy human individuals. The table came from immunoSEQ multiplex PCR; TCRdb's copy has only in-frame clones and leaves some out. Among 2 million to 2.5 million clones, about 92% were seen once, and the ten largest hold 1.7%. Sequenced sample: naive CD8+ T cells from PBMCs. Source of these receptors: a man between 18 and 29 years old in good health. Some clones in this sample may be carry-over from other donors' samples. Each CDR3 is given without its conserved first and last residue. A D gene is named only where the DNA matches it firmly.

CDR3: ASSLNLGDGYT
D: -
V: TRBV27
J: TRBJ1-2
length: 11

CDR3: ASSWGDSPNTEAF
D: TRBD1
V: TRBV5-1
J: TRBJ1-1
length: 13

CDR3: ASIPSRGLHEKLF
D: -
V: TRBV28
J: TRBJ1-4
length: 13

CDR3: ASSIQREGYNEQF
D: TRBD2
V: TRBV19
J: TRBJ2-1
length: 13

CDR3: ASSLSGSINNEQF
D: TRBD2
V: TRBV9
J: TRBJ2-1
length: 13

CDR3: ASSPGGSTNYEQY
D: -
V: TRBV9
J: TRBJ2-7
length: 13

CDR3: ASSEAVWVGQF
D: -
V: TRBV2
J: TRBJ2-1
length: 11

CDR3: ASSVGLAGLNTGELF
D: TRBD2
V: TRBV9
J: TRBJ2-2
length: 15

CDR3: ASSIGTNQPQH
D: -
V: TRBV19
J: TRBJ1-5
length: 11

CDR3: ASSSGPITEAF
D: -
V: TRBV7-2
J: TRBJ1-1
length: 11

CDR3: ASSFTSGDNEQF
D: TRBD2
V: TRBV5-6
J: TRBJ2-1
length: 12

CDR3: ASSRRTENTEAF
D: -
V: TRBV4-3
J: TRBJ1-1
length: 12

CDR3: ASSLPTDTQY
D: -
V: TRBV13
J: TRBJ2-3
length: 10

CDR3: ASSPTGEQY
D: -
V: TRBV28
J: TRBJ2-7
length: 9

CDR3: ASSATGEIAEQY
D: TRBD1
V: TRBV28
J: TRBJ2-7
length: 12

CDR3: ASSIRDRGTGELF
D: TRBD1
V: TRBV7-2
J: TRBJ2-2
length: 13

CDR3: ASSQDPPGGWEETQY
D: -
V: TRBV4-3
J: TRBJ2-5
length: 15

CDR3: ASSVVVVEQF
D: -
V: TRBV5-6
J: TRBJ2-1
length: 10

CDR3: ASSTGIYEQY
D: -
V: TRBV19
J: TRBJ2-7
length: 10

CDR3: ASSLTPGQVPYGYT
D: TRBD1
V: TRBV7-8
J: TRBJ1-2
length: 14

CDR3: ASSIGLAAYEQY
D: TRBD2
V: TRBV19
J: TRBJ2-7
length: 12